This T cell receptor beta chain appears in the sequencing data of a study of Graves' ophthalmopathy and Graves' hyperthyroidism. Findings and caveats of the study: Ophthalmopathy cases were distinguished from stable hyperthyroidism by a 13-signature model, reaching 85% to 90% sensitivity and roughly 81% specificity.

The study amplified TCR beta CDR3 regions using RNA transcripts. The library came from an HTBI-primed first-round RT-PCR and a second-round multiplex PCR. TCRdb reanalysed the multiplex PCR reads using MiXCR and keeps one entry per CDR3 protein. The sample has 600,000 to 950,000 distinct CDR3 sequences, approximately 40% seen once; the top ten hold 44%. This clonotype was counted ten times or more. What it binds is unknown. Patients were excluded if they had other autoimmune diseases or uncontrolled infections, and likewise if pregnancy or lactation applied. A volume of 9.5 to 10 ml of fresh peripheral blood supplied the PBMCs. The CDR3 extends over 12 amino acids. The germline V gene encodes CDR1 SEHNR and CDR2 FQNEAQ (reference sequence). Trimming cost V 5 bases and J 6 bases, with 10 bases left between them.

The V and J genes are TRBV7-9 and TRBJ1-1; D uncertain. The material sequenced was peripheral blood. The origin of this receptor is an adult man with Graves' ophthalmopathy. The CDR3 loop reads CASSNGRPEAFF. Written as DNA, the CDR3 is TGTGCCAGCAGCAACGGCCGCCCTGAAGCTTTCTTT.